This T cell receptor beta chain was captured in a study of tumor-infiltrating lymphocytes in primary liver carcinoma. Across the study: Those enrolled were patients of both sexes, who were aged 30 to 69 years. The tumors ranged from roughly 4 to 11 cm across and fell within stage T1-T3 N0M0. Samples yielded about 3.65 to 7.13 million productive TCRbeta reads, similar across tissue types.

In addition to blood RNA drawn from unsorted whole blood, germline DNA was extracted. A primer in the constant region served to generate TCR beta cDNA from 450 to 650 ng of total RNA. ARM-PCR, slightly modified, supplied the TCR beta libraries through three nested multiplex PCR rounds. A single record per CDR3 protein comes from TCRdb applying MiXCR to the multiplex PCR reads. Here the sample spans 310,000 or so distinct CDR3 sequences, 58% being singletons. Concerning this clonotype: An end of the junction differs from the germline gene, which may be a read error.

The sample taken for sequencing was peripheral blood. The TCR originated in a woman in her twenties or thirties with primary liver carcinoma and hepatitis B virus infection.

The CDR3 bases are TGCGCCAGCAGCTCCCCCGGACCTCTAAGCACAGATACGCAGTATTTT. It encodes CASSSPGPLSTDTQYF. The gene calls are TRBV11-2 and TRBJ2-3, with D uncertain. CDR1 and CDR2 from the germline V gene are SGHAT and FQNNGV. This CDR3 has 16 amino acids.